This T cell receptor beta chain was sequenced during a study of blood T cell repertoires in COVID-19. The repertoire was sequenced with immunoSEQ multiplex PCR; TCRdb's copy has only in-frame clones and lacks some. The table shows about 120,000 clones, with about four fifths occurring only once. V lost 6 bases to trimming and J lost 6 bases, with 12 bases between them. The CDR3 spans 11 residues. Germline loops: CDR1 DFQATT, CDR2 SNEGSKA (reference sequence). The TCR comes from a human donor in a cohort sampled during active COVID-19. V usage is TRBV20-1 and J usage is TRBJ2-7; D gene unclear. Material for sequencing was peripheral blood. The CDR3 sequence: CSAARSGEQYF. The CDR3, as DNA: TGCAGTGCAGCCCGGTCGGGCGAGCAGTACTTC.